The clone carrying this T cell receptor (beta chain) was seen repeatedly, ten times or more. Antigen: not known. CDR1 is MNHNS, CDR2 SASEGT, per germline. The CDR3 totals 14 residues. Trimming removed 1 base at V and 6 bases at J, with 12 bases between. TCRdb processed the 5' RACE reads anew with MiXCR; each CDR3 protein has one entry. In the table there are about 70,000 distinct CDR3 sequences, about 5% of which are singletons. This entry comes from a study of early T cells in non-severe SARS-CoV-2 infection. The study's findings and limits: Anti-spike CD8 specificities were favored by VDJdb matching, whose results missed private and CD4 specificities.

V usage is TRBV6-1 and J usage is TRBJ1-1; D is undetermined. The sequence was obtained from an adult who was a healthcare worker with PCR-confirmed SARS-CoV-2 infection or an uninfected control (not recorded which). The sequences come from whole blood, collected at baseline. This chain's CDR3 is CASSEVSGLSEAFF. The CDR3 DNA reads TGTGCCAGCAGTGAAGTTAGTGGACTGTCTGAAGCTTTCTTT.